The clone carrying this T cell receptor (beta chain) occurred once. Its antigen is still unknown. No culture step preceded sequencing of the ex vivo isolated memory T cells. The data were taken from a study of CD4 T cell repertoires in COVID-19. Whole-study context: After 9 to 11 days of IL-2 expansion, CFSE-low cells were relabeled and restimulated with other coronavirus spikes. Study-wide points: Two or all three memory subsets shared several highly expanded SARS-CoV-2-reactive clonotypes. Between about 6 and 28% of SARS-CoV-2 clonotypes also appeared in SARS-CoV and/or HKU1 spike cultures.

The CDR3 covers 13 residues. The germline gives CDR1 SGHAT, CDR2 FQNNGV. The ends were cut back, 5 bases at V and 5 bases at J, with 12 bases in the middle. Produced via immunoSEQ multiplex PCR; TCRdb's table is partial and in-frame only. The sample carries over 20,000 clones, around 86% recorded once. The chain is built from TRBV11-2 and TRBJ2-5; D might be TRBD1 (5 bases). Material: central memory CD4+ T cells from blood, obtained before the COVID-19 pandemic. The receptor was derived from a human donor who had COVID-19. CDR3 bases: TGTGCCAGCAGCCCCCCAGGGCACGAGACCCAGTACTTC. This codes for CASSPPGHETQYF.